This T cell receptor (beta chain) emerged from a study of shared clonotypes between healthy human individuals. Study-level information: A donor's plate count was three for CD4 naive and three for CD4 memory; CD8 naive had two and CD8 memory one. Study-wide findings and caveats: Only blood underwent sampling, and tissue repertoires likely differ.

V lost 5 bases, J lost 1 base, and 6 bases stayed unmatched. The CDR3 extends over 15 amino acids. CDR1 and CDR2 (germline): SEHNR, FQNEAQ (reference sequence). Measured with immunoSEQ multiplex PCR; TCRdb has only the in-frame clones, and not every one. This sample has over a million clones, with about 80% found just once. As regards this clone: The target antigen is unknown. Other DNA sequences of this sample code for an identical CDR3.

Sequenced material: memory CD4+ T cells from PBMCs. The subset: CD45RA-negative fraction. The sequence was obtained from a man between 18 and 35 years old in good health. Some clones in this sample may be carry-over from other donors' samples. The chain couples TRBV7-9 to TRBJ1-1, with 8 bases fitting TRBD1. The CDR3 bases are TGTGCCAGCAGCCCGCGGACAGGGAGGAACACTGAAGCTTTCTTT. Its translation: CASSPRTGRNTEAFF.